The clone carrying this TCR beta chain appeared many times. Other nucleotide sequences from this sample produce the same CDR3. The source of the sample is a study of cytomegalovirus exposure and HLA in healthy donors. The protocol was immunoSEQ multiplex PCR, while the TCRdb copy is restricted to in-frame clones and leaves out a portion. This table holds some 340,000 clones, approximately 90% found once. V dropped 8 bases and J dropped 2 bases, with 12 bases sitting between them. Germline V gene data show CDR1 as SEHNR and CDR2 as FQNEAQ (reference sequence). This CDR3 is built from 13 residues. The J gene is TRBJ1-2, the V gene TRBV7-9; tentative D call: TRBD1 (5 bases). The receptor was derived from a woman younger than 45 in good health and CMV-seropositive. The sequenced sample consisted of PBMCs. The CDR3 DNA reads as TGTGCCAGCCGGGACGGATTAAACTATGGCTACACCTTC. It yields the protein CASRDGLNYGYTF.